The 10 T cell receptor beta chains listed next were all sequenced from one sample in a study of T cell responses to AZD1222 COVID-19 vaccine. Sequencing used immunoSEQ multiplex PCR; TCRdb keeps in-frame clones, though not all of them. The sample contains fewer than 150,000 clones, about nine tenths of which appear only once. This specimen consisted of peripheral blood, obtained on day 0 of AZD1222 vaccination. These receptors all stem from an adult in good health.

CDR3 loop: CASNPQAPPRSGANVLTF. CDR3 in DNA: TGTGCCAGCAACCCACAGGCCCCCCCTAGGTCTGGGGCCAACGTCCTGACTTTC. This chain joins TRBV27 and TRBJ2-6, with D tentatively TRBD1 (5 bases). V lost 7 bases and J lost 1, with 20 bases in between. There are 18 residues in the CDR3. Germline lookup yields CDR1 MNHEY and CDR2 SMNVEV (reference sequence).

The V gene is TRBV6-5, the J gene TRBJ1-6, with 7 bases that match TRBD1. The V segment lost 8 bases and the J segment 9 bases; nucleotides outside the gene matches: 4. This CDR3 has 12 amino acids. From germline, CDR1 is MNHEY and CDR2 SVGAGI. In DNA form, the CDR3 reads TGTGCCAGCCGGGACAGTCCTTCACCCCTCCACTTT. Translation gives CASRDSPSPLHF.

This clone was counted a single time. In DNA form, the CDR3 reads TGTGCCAGTATCCGCAGGATTCGGAACACCATATATTTT. Translating it yields CASIRRIRNTIYF. The chain combines TRBV19 with TRBJ1-3; no clear D gene. V lost 7 bases and J 7 bases, leaving 14 bases between the germline ends. Germline V gene sequence: CDR1 LNHDA, CDR2 SQIVND (reference sequence). CDR3 length equals 13 residues.

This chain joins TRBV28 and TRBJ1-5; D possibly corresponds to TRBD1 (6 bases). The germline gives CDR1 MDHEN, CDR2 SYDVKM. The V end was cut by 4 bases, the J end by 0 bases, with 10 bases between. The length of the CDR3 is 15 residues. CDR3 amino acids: CASSSGHPSNQPQHF. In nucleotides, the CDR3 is TGTGCCAGCAGTTCGGGACACCCTAGCAATCAGCCCCAGCATTTT.

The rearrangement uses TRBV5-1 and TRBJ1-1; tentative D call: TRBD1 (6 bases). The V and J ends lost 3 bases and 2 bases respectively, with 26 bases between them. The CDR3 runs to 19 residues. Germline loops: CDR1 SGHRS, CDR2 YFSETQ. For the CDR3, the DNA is TGCGCCAGCAGCTATAAGGACAGCGAGAAACCCAGACACAACACTGAAGCTTTCTTT. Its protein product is CASSYKDSEKPRHNTEAFF.

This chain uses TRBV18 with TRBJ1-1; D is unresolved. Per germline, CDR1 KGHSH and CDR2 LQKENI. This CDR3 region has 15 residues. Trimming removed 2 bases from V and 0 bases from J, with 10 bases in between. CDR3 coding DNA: TGTGCCAGCTCACCAACAGCCAGCATGAACACTGAAGCTTTCTTT. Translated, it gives CASSPTASMNTEAFF.

Here the CDR3 reads CASSPQVGGNTIYF. As DNA, the CDR3 is TGTGCCAGCAGCCCACAGGTAGGTGGAAACACCATATATTTT. The rearrangement links TRBV3-1 (or the pseudogene TRBV3-2) to TRBJ1-3, with D tentatively TRBD1 (5 bases). The CDR3 contains 14 residues. The germline V gene encodes CDR1 LGHDT and CDR2 YNNKEL (reference sequence). V was shortened by 4 bases and J by 3 bases, with 10 bases between the two germline ends.

DNA of the CDR3: TGTGCCAGCAGTTCTCGGACCTCGCCCACCTCCAATCGGCAGTTCTTC. It encodes CASSSRTSPTSNRQFF. This rearrangement joins TRBV28 to TRBJ2-1; D call uncertain. CDR1 is MDHEN, CDR2 SYDVKM, per germline. Trimming shortened V by 4 bases and J by 12 bases, and 25 bases separated the two germline ends. This CDR3 region has 16 residues. The complete variable domain, with remaining parts taken from reference TRBV28 and TRBJ2-1, reads DVKVTQSSRYLVKRTGEKVFLECVQDMDHENMFWYRQDPGLGLRLIYFSYDVKMKEKGDIPEGYSVSREKKERFSLILESASTNQTSMYLCASSSRTSPTSNRQFFGPGTRLTVL.

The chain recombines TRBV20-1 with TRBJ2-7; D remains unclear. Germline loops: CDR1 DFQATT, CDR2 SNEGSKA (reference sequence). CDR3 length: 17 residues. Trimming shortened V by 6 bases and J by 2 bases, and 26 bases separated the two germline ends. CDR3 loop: CSASPGLIGQITYEQYF. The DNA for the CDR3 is TGCAGTGCCAGTCCAGGTTTAATCGGGCAAATAACCTACGAGCAGTACTTC.

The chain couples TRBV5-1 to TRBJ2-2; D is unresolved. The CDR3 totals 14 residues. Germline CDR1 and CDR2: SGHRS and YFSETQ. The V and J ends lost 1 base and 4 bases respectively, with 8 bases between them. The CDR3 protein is CASSLSLPTGELFF. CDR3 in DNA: TGCGCCAGCAGCTTGTCACTCCCCACCGGGGAGCTGTTTTTT.